Sequencing of this T cell receptor beta chain was carried out in a study of T cell responses to AZD1222 COVID-19 vaccine. Study observations and caveats: Repertoires were obtained only post-peak T cell response. Most donors were white British and more were female, and clonal diversity was possibly underestimated.

With 2 bases removed from V and 2 bases from J, the gap between germline ends came to 6 bases. The length of the CDR3 is 14 residues. Germline lookup yields CDR1 MNHEY and CDR2 SMNVEV (reference sequence). TCRdb's table, derived via immunoSEQ multiplex PCR, lists solely in-frame clones and lacks some. The profile shows around 150,000 clones, roughly 94% of them singletons. A word on this clone: Its antigen is not identified.

V and J are TRBV27 and TRBJ2-2; D call uncertain. This sequence was found in an adult who received the AZD1222 COVID-19 vaccine. The sequenced sample was peripheral blood, obtained 28 days after the second AZD1222 dose. CDR3 sequence (DNA): TGTGCCAGCAGTTTAGCACCAAACACCGGGGAGCTGTTTTTT. Encoded protein: CASSLAPNTGELFF.